These 30 T cell receptor beta chains were all obtained from the same sample, sequenced in a study of metastatic and nonmetastatic thyroid tumors. Patients were all untreated before their thyroid surgery. MiXCR was used by TCRdb to re-call the PCR reads. The table records roughly 20,000 clones, about a third of them present only once. Sequenced sample: tumor tissue. These receptors all stem from a female donor with papillary thyroid cancer or a benign thyroid nodule (not recorded which). Some clones in this sample may be carry-over from other donors' samples.

This chain joins TRBV28 and TRBJ2-1; TRBD1 agrees at 10 bases. V lost 6 bases to trimming and J lost 8 bases; unmatched junction nucleotides: 10. The V gene's germline CDR1 is MDHEN and CDR2 SYDVKM. This CDR3 has 15 amino acids. The CDR3 protein is CASSFRDRGLHEQFF. The CDR3 region has the DNA TGTGCCAGCAGCTTCCGGGACAGGGGACTACATGAGCAGTTCTTC.

V gene TRBV6-1 combines with J gene TRBJ1-2; weak D call: TRBD1 (5 bases). V lost 7 bases to trimming and J lost 8 bases, with 11 bases between them. This CDR3 is built from 11 residues. Germline V gives CDR1 MNHNS, CDR2 SASEGT. The CDR3 DNA reads TGTGCCAGCACAGGGCCGAAGGGCTACACCTTC. Translating it yields CASTGPKGYTF.

In this sample, this clone is large (0.1 to 1%). V is TRBV19 and J is TRBJ1-5, with a possible D match to TRBD1 (6 bases). The CDR3 has 14 amino acids. V was cut by 3 bases and J by 7 bases, with 13 bases left in between. The germline V gene has CDR1 LNHDA and CDR2 SQIVND (reference sequence). CDR3 amino acids: CASSIPNRAQPQHF. CDR3 bases: TGTGCCAGTAGTATTCCAAACAGGGCCCAGCCCCAGCATTTT.

This CDR3 is CASSEAGGPYGYTF. The CDR3 nucleotides read TGTGCCAGCAGTGAAGCAGGCGGCCCATATGGCTACACCTTC. The chain links TRBV6-1 to TRBJ1-2; D is uncertain. The germline gives CDR1 MNHNS, CDR2 SASEGT. The V end was cut by 0 bases, the J end by 5 bases, with 10 bases between. This CDR3 has 14 amino acids.

The chain combines TRBV20-1 with TRBJ2-1, with D possibly being TRBD1 (6 bases). In germline, CDR1 is DFQATT, CDR2 SNEGSKA (reference sequence). Trimming left V 0 bases short and J 7 bases short, with 16 bases between. The CDR3 extends over 15 amino acids. The CDR3 region is CSAREISGEWNEQFF. CDR3 bases: TGCAGTGCTAGAGAAATTTCAGGGGAGTGGAATGAGCAGTTCTTC.

CDR3 amino acids: CASTSTGNYGYTF. The CDR3 coding sequence is TGTGCCAGCACCTCGACAGGGAACTATGGCTACACCTTC. The chain combines TRBV6-2 or TRBV6-3 with TRBJ1-2, with TRBD1 matching 7 bases. The V and J ends lost 7 bases and 2 bases, in that order; junction bases with no gene match: 4. CDR1 and CDR2 from the germline V gene are MNHEY and SVGEGT. CDR3 size: 13 residues.

About this clone itself: Other DNA sequences of this sample code for an identical CDR3. The CDR3 nucleotides are TGTGCCAGCAGTTTCGGGACAGGGAAGGGCGAGCAGTACTTC. Its protein product is CASSFGTGKGEQYF. The chain employs TRBV12-3 or TRBV12-4 and TRBJ2-7; 9 nucleotides align to TRBD1. V trimming: 3 bases; J trimming: 6 bases; junction bases outside the gene matches: 6. The CDR3 has 14 amino acids.

This chain connects TRBV11-2 to TRBJ2-5; D is perhaps TRBD2 (5 bases). This CDR3 is 14 amino acids long. From germline, CDR1 is SGHAT and CDR2 FQNNGV. The V gene lost 3 bases and the J gene lost 5 bases, with 13 bases spanning the gap. The CDR3 region has the DNA TGTGCCAGCAGCTTTGGCGGGCCCCGGGAGACCCAGTACTTC. It is translated as CASSFGGPRETQYF.

This chain connects TRBV15 to TRBJ2-3, with D unclear. The CDR3 is 14 amino acids. The germline V gene encodes CDR1 LNHNV and CDR2 YYDKDF (reference sequence). Deletions cut 1 base from V and 4 bases from J, with 9 bases between. The CDR3, as DNA: TGTGCCACCAGCAGAGTGGGCCCTCCAGATACGCAGTATTTT. Translated, it gives CATSRVGPPDTQYF.

The rearrangement uses TRBV28 and TRBJ1-6; 9 nucleotides align to TRBD1. CDR1 is MDHEN, CDR2 SYDVKM, per germline. This CDR3 contains 15 residues. The V gene end was trimmed by 4 bases and the J gene end by 8 bases; junction bases not matched to a gene: 6. The CDR3 sequence: CASSSPGQGDSPLHF. In DNA, the CDR3 is TGTGCCAGCAGTTCCCCGGGACAGGGCGATTCACCCCTCCACTTT.

This clone turned up a few times. The chain employs TRBV19 and TRBJ2-1; D remains unclear. This CDR3 is 14 amino acids long. V lost 7 bases and J lost 0, with 10 bases in between. CDR1 and CDR2 from the germline V gene are LNHDA and SQIVND (reference sequence). The CDR3 loop is CASNGPSSYNEQFF. CDR3 coding DNA: TGTGCCAGTAACGGTCCTAGCTCCTACAATGAGCAGTTCTTC.

The table lists this clone with a few counts. The V call is TRBV10-1, the J call TRBJ2-7, with 9 bases that match TRBD1. Trimming removed 6 bases from V and 5 bases from J; junction bases left unmatched: 5. Germline-derived CDR1 and CDR2 are WNHNN and SYGVQD (reference sequence). This CDR3 is built from 13 residues. The chain's CDR3 is CASSRDRADEQYF. The DNA of the CDR3 is TGCGCCAGCAGCCGGGACAGGGCCGACGAGCAGTACTTC.

This clone was detected only once. The V gene is TRBV20-1, the J gene TRBJ2-5; D may be TRBD2 (5 bases). CDR1 and CDR2 (germline): DFQATT, SNEGSKA (reference sequence). V lost 4 bases, J lost 3 bases, and 12 bases lay in between. This CDR3 comprises 13 residues. CDR3 sequence (DNA): TGCAGTGCTACCAATCCTAGCAAAGAGACCCAGTACTTC. It is translated as CSATNPSKETQYF.

This clone was recorded a few times. The chain uses TRBV6-4 and TRBJ2-1; D unresolved. The germline V gene has CDR1 MRHNA and CDR2 SNTAGT. The V gene lost 3 bases and the J gene lost 7 bases, with 16 bases spanning the gap. The CDR3 length is 15 residues. The CDR3 nucleotides read TGTGCCAGCAGTGATTTCCGGGCTTCCCGTAATGAGCAGTTCTTC. This gives the protein CASSDFRASRNEQFF.

The rearrangement joins TRBV27 to TRBJ2-5, with D unclear. Trimming took 6 bases from V and 5 from J, leaving 22 bases between them. This CDR3 region has 16 residues. Germline CDR1 MNHEY, CDR2 SMNVEV (reference sequence). DNA for the CDR3: TGTGCCAGCAGCCCCAGTTCCCATCCTCCTTTGGAGACCCAGTACTTC. Amino acid sequence: CASSPSSHPPLETQYF.

This clone was observed a handful of times. As DNA, the CDR3 is TGCGCCAGCAGCTTGTTGGTGGGGGGGGACAATGAGCAGTTCTTC. Translated, it gives CASSLLVGGDNEQFF. This chain connects TRBV5-1 to TRBJ2-1; 7 nucleotides agree with TRBD2. From germline, CDR1 is SGHRS and CDR2 YFSETQ. Trimming took 1 base from V and 5 from J; bases not matched to a gene: 6. This CDR3 contains 15 residues.

This rearrangement joins TRBV11-2 to TRBJ2-2, with 15 bases fitting TRBD2. Germline trimming cut 5 bases from V and 8 bases from J; bases unmatched to any gene: 12. Germline CDR1 and CDR2: SGHAT and FQNNGV. The CDR3 has 18 residues. The CDR3 DNA is TGTGCCAGCAGCCCGGGACTAGCGGGAGGCCTCGAGAGGGGGGAGCTGTTTTTT. It translates to CASSPGLAGGLERGELFF.

The chain combines TRBV5-1 with TRBJ1-3, with D maybe TRBD1 (6 bases). Germline assignment: CDR1 SGHRS and CDR2 YFSETQ. The CDR3 is 17 residues long. V gave up 0 bases and J gave up 0 bases, with 13 bases separating them. CDR3 residues: CASSLAGGAPSGNTIYF. As DNA, the CDR3 is TGCGCCAGCAGCTTGGCCGGGGGGGCCCCCTCTGGAAACACCATATATTTT.

The chain recombines TRBV6-1 with TRBJ1-2; 8 nucleotides agree with TRBD1. The V gene end was trimmed by 4 bases and the J gene end by 6 bases; junction bases not matched to a gene: 4. Germline V gives CDR1 MNHNS, CDR2 SASEGT. CDR3 length: 13 amino acids. DNA of the CDR3: TGTGCCAGCAGTGCCGGGACAGGAGATGGCTACACCTTC. Protein: CASSAGTGDGYTF.

The table lists this clone with a few counts. V and J are TRBV28 and TRBJ1-1; TRBD1 might be the D (5 bases). Trimming cost V 3 bases and J 5 bases, with 25 bases left between them. The germline V gene has CDR1 MDHEN and CDR2 SYDVKM. This CDR3 is built from 18 residues. DNA of the CDR3: TGTGCCAGCAGTTTTCCTGCACTCGGCCGGGCAGGGAGGACTGAAGCTTTCTTT. This sequence encodes CASSFPALGRAGRTEAFF. The full variable domain, completed using reference TRBV28 and TRBJ1-1, is DVKVTQSSRYLVKRTGEKVFLECVQDMDHENMFWYRQDPGLGLRLIYFSYDVKMKEKGDIPEGYSVSREKKERFSLILESASTNQTSMYLCASSFPALGRAGRTEAFFGQGTRLTVV.

This clone was found a few times. The chain carries TRBV19 and TRBJ1-4; 8 bases line up with TRBD1. CDR3 length: 14 residues. Per the germline V gene, CDR1 is LNHDA and CDR2 is SQIVND (reference sequence). V shed 7 bases and J 7 bases; nucleotides not matched to a gene: 8. Here the CDR3 reads CASTHRGDGEKLFF. The DNA for the CDR3 is TGTGCCAGTACGCACAGGGGGGACGGTGAAAAACTGTTTTTT.

This clone was recorded a few times. This chain uses TRBV6-1 with TRBJ2-2; D is unclear. The CDR3 consists of 15 residues. Trimming stripped 6 bases from V and 1 base from J, with 12 bases between. Germline V gene data show CDR1 as MNHNS and CDR2 as SASEGT. The CDR3 DNA sequence: TGTGCCAGCAGCCTCATGGGTGTGAACACCGGGGAGCTGTTTTTT. It yields the protein CASSLMGVNTGELFF.

In its sample, this clone is large. The V gene is TRBV19, the J gene TRBJ2-2; no clear D gene. This CDR3 has 16 amino acids. Trimming left V 8 bases short and J 0 bases short, with 16 bases between. Per germline, CDR1 LNHDA and CDR2 SQIVND (reference sequence). The CDR3 DNA reads as TGTGCCAGTGGCGGCGGCAGCGCGACGAACACCGGGGAGCTGTTTTTT. Translation gives CASGGGSATNTGELFF.

This chain links TRBV5-1 with TRBJ2-2; TRBD2 matches 10 bases. V shed 1 base and J 3 bases; nucleotides not matched to a gene: 6. CDR1 is SGHRS, CDR2 YFSETQ, per germline. This CDR3 contains 17 residues. This CDR3 is CASSLLLTSGYTGELFF. CDR3 in DNA: TGCGCCAGCAGCTTGCTCTTGACTAGCGGGTACACCGGGGAGCTGTTTTTT.

A few counts support this clone. V is TRBV6-2 or TRBV6-3 and J is TRBJ1-1; D remains unclear. The CDR3 contains 12 residues. Per the germline V gene, CDR1 is MNHEY and CDR2 is SVGEGT. Trimming cost V 6 bases and J 0 bases, with 5 bases left between them. CDR3 residues: CASRRVNTEAFF. DNA of the CDR3: TGTGCCAGCAGGCGGGTGAACACTGAAGCTTTCTTT.

The rearrangement joins TRBV5-1 to TRBJ2-7, with 7 bases aligning to TRBD2. The junction had 5 bases not matched to a gene; V was cut back by 0 bases and J by 2 bases. The length of the CDR3 is 15 residues. The germline V gene has CDR1 SGHRS and CDR2 YFSETQ. The CDR3 sequence: CASSLEASGTYEQYF. The CDR3 DNA follows: TGCGCCAGCAGCTTGGAGGCTAGCGGCACCTACGAGCAGTACTTC.

This clone was recorded a few times. V is TRBV6-1 and J is TRBJ2-7, with D perhaps TRBD1 (5 bases). The germline V gene encodes CDR1 MNHNS and CDR2 SASEGT. The CDR3 consists of 15 residues. V lost 0 bases to trimming and J lost 3 bases, with 12 bases between them. The CDR3 loop reads CASSEAPTAYYEQYF. CDR3 DNA: TGTGCCAGCAGTGAAGCCCCGACAGCTTACTACGAGCAGTACTTC.

V and J are TRBV10-3 and TRBJ2-2; 11 bases align to TRBD1. Unmatched junction bases numbered 5, after V lost 6 bases and J lost 5 bases. CDR1 is ENHRY, CDR2 SYGVKD, per germline. The CDR3 consists of 15 residues. CDR3 sequence: CAISLRDRGTGELFF. The CDR3 DNA is TGTGCCATCAGCCTCCGGGACAGGGGGACCGGGGAGCTGTTTTTT.

Judged by abundance, this clone is large. The same CDR3 is also encoded by other DNA sequences in this sample. The CDR3 nucleotides read TGCGCCAGCAGCTTGTCTGCAGGGTCGGACACTGAAGCTTTCTTT. As protein: CASSLSAGSDTEAFF. The V call is TRBV5-1, the J call TRBJ1-1, with D possibly matching TRBD1 (5 bases). The V end lost 1 base, the J end lost 3 bases, and 13 bases lay between the germline ends. CDR1 is SGHRS, CDR2 YFSETQ, per germline. The length of the CDR3 is 15 residues.

There are a few counts of this clone. The genes are TRBV19 and TRBJ2-6; TRBD1 is a possible D gene (6 bases). The germline gives CDR1 LNHDA, CDR2 SQIVND (reference sequence). V was trimmed by 6 bases and J by 2 bases, leaving 8 bases between them. The CDR3 loop spans 14 amino acids. As DNA, the CDR3 is TGTGCCAGTAGCGGACAGCCTGGGGCCAACGTCCTGACTTTC. Protein sequence: CASSGQPGANVLTF.